This T cell receptor (beta chain) was sequenced in a study of CD8+ T cells in alopecia areata. As to treatment: oral pan-JAK inhibitor, 5-10 mg twice daily. Cell sorting was applied to PBMCs, and CD4+ and CD8+ T cells were collected. Study-wide findings and caveats: Tofacitinib produced a significant decrease in scalp clonality and in expanded CD8+ clones among the top 100.

CDR3 length equals 15 residues. Germline trimming cut 4 bases from V and 2 bases from J; bases unmatched to any gene: 8. From germline, CDR1 is SGHRS and CDR2 YFSETQ. Worth noting for this clone: The target antigen is unknown.

It was cDNA, reverse transcribed from extracted RNA, that served as the sequencing template. Data came from immunoSEQ multiplex PCR; TCRdb stores just in-frame clones and leaves some out. This table has some 150,000 clones, roughly 50% appearing once. Sequenced here: CD4+ T cells sorted from blood, sampled at approximately week 56, from a patient treated with tofacitinib. The chain has TRBV5-1 and TRBJ2-5, with 7 bases identical to TRBD2. The TCR sequence derives from a human donor with alopecia areata. The CDR3 sequence: CASSLAGDLQETQYF. CDR3 nucleotides: TGCGCCAGCAGCCTCGCGGGAGACCTTCAAGAGACCCAGTACTTC.